This T cell receptor beta chain derives from a study of shared T cell receptors in the human thymus. Generated by immunoSEQ multiplex PCR, the TCRdb table keeps only in-frame clones and is missing some. The sample has roughly 660,000 clones, approximately 87% seen once. CDR3 length equals 16 residues. Trimming took 10 bases from V and 2 from J; bases not matched to a gene: 14. Germline V CDR1 and CDR2: SGHRS, YFSETQ. Another study also made use of these data, one on human thymus T cells. That publication notes: Resections from corrective heart surgery provided thymus tissue.

This sequence joins TRBV5-1 and TRBJ1-5; 8 positions agree with TRBD1. This TCR was recovered from a boy less than two years old with a congenital heart defect. The specimen sequenced was thymocytes. The CDR3 spells CAHGGQGPNCNQPQHF. As DNA, the CDR3 is TGCGCCCACGGTGGACAGGGACCGAATTGCAATCAGCCCCAGCATTTT.